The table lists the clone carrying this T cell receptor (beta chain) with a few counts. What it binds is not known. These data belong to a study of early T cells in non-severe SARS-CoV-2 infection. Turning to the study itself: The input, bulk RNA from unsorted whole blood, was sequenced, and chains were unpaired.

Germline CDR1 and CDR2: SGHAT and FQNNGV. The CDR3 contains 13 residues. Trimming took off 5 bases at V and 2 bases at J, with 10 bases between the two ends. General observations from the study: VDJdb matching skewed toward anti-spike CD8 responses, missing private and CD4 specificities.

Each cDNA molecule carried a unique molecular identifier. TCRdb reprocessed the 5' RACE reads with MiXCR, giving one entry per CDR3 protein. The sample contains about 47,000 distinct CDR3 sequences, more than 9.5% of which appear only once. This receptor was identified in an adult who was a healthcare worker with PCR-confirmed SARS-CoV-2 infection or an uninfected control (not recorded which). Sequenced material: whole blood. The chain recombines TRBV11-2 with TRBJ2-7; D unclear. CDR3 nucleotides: TGTGCCAGCAGCCGATCCAGCCCCTACGAGCAGTACTTC. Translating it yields CASSRSSPYEQYF.